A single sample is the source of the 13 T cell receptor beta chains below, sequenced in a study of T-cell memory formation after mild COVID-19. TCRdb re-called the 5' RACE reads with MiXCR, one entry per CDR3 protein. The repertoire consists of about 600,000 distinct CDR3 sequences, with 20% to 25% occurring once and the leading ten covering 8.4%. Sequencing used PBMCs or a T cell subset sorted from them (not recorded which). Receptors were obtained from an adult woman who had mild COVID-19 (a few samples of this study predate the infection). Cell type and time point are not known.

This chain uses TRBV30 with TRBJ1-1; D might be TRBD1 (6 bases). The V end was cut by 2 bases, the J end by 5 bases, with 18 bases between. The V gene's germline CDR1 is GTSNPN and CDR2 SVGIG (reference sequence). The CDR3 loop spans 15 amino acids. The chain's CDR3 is CAWSNGRVGGTEAFF. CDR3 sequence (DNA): TGTGCCTGGAGTAATGGCAGGGTAGGGGGAACTGAAGCTTTCTTT.

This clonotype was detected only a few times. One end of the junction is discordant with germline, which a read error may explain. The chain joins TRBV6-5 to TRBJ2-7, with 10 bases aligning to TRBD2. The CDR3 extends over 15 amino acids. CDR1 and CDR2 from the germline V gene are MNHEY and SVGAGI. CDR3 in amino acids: CDSRRASGGSYEQYF. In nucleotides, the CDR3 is TGTGACAGCAGAAGAGCTAGCGGGGGTTCCTACGAGCAGTACTTC.

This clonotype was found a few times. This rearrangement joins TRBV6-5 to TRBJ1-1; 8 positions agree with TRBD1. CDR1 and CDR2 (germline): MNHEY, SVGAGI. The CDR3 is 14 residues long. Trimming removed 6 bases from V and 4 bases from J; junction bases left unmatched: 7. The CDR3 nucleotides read TGTGCCAGCAGCCCGACAGGGGCGTTCACTGAAGCTTTCTTT. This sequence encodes CASSPTGAFTEAFF.

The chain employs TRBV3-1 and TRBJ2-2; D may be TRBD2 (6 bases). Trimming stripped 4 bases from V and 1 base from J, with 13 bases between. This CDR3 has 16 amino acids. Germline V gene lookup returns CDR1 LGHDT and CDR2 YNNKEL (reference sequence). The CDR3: CASSRPTSLNTGELFF. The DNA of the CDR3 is TGTGCCAGCAGCCGACCTACTAGCCTGAACACCGGGGAGCTGTTTTTT.

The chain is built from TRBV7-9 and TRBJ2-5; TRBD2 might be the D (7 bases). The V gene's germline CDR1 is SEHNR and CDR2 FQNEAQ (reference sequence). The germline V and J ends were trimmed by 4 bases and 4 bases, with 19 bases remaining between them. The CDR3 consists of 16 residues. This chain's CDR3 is CASSSPWGGAGETQYF. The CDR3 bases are TGTGCCAGCAGCTCCCCTTGGGGGGGCGCGGGAGAGACCCAGTACTTC.

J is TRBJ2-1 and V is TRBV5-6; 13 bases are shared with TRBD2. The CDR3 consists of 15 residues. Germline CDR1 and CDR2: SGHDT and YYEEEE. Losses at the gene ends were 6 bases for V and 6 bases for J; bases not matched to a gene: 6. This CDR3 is CASTQGLAGRNEQFF. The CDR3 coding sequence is TGTGCCAGCACCCAGGGACTAGCGGGACGCAATGAGCAGTTCTTC.

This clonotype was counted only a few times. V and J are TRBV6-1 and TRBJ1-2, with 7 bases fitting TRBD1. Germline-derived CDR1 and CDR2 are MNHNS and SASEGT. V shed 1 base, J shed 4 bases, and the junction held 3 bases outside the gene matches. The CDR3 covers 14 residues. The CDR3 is CASSEGPGGYGYTF. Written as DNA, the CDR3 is TGTGCCAGCAGTGAAGGACCAGGGGGCTATGGCTACACCTTC.

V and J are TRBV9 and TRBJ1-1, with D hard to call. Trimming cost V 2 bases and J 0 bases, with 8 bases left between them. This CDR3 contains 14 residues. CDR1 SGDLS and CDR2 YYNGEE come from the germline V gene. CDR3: CASSVGRLNTEAFF. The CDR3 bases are TGTGCCAGCAGCGTTGGAAGGCTGAACACTGAAGCTTTCTTT.

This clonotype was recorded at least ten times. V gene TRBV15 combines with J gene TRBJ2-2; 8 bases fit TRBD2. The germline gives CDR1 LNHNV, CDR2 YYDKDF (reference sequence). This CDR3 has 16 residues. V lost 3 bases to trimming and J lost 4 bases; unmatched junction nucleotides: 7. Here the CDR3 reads CATSSGGLDATGELFF. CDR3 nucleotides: TGTGCCACCAGCAGTGGGGGACTAGATGCCACCGGGGAGCTGTTTTTT. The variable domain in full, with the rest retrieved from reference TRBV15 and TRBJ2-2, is DAMVIQNPRYQVTQFGKPVTLSCSQTLNHNVMYWYQQKSSQAPKLLFHYYDKDFNNEADTPDNFQSRRPNTSFCFLDIRSPGLGDTAMYLCATSSGGLDATGELFFGEGSRLTVL.

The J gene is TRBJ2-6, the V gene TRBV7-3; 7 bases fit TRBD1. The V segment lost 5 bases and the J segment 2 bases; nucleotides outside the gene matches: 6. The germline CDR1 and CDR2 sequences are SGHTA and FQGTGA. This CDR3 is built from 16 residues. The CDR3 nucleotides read TGTGCCAGCAGCCATTTTACAGGGGCTGGGGCCAACGTCCTGACTTTC. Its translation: CASSHFTGAGANVLTF. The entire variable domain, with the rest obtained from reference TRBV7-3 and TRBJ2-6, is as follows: GAGVSQTPSNKVTEKGKYVELRCDPISGHTALYWYRQSLGQGPEFLIYFQGTGAADDSGLPNDRFFAVRPEGSVSTLKIQRTERGDSAVYLCASSHFTGAGANVLTFGAGSRLTVL.

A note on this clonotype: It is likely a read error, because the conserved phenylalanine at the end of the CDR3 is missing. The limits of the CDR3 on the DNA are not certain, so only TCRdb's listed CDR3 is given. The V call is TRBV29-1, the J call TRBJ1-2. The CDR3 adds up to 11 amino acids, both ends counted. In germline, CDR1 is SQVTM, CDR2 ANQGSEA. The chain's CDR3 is CSVVARESANL.

The CDR3 nucleotides are TGTGCCAGTAGTCAACTAGCGGGGCTCTACGAGCAGTACTTC. It is translated as CASSQLAGLYEQYF. The rearrangement links TRBV19 to TRBJ2-7, with TRBD2 identical over 10 bases. The trim removed 5 bases at V and 3 bases at J, leaving 4 bases unmatched. In germline, CDR1 is LNHDA, CDR2 SQIVND (reference sequence). The CDR3 contains 14 residues.

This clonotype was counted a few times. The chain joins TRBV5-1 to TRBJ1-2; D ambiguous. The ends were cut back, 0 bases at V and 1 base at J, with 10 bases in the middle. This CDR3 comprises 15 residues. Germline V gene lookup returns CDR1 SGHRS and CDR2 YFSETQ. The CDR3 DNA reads TGCGCCAGCAGCTTGGCCGGGAGGGATAACTATGGCTACACCTTC. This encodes CASSLAGRDNYGYTF.